Listed below are T cell receptor beta chains from one sample, sequenced in a study of T-cell reconstitution after alpha-beta-depleted transplantation in children. From the PCR reads, TCRdb called clonotypes with MiXCR, one entry per CDR3 protein. The table shows a few hundred thousand distinct CDR3 sequences, with roughly 13% occurring only once. Sequenced here: PBMCs, mostly from graft donor cells, sampled 360 days after TCRalphabeta/CD19-depleted stem cell transplant. Source of these receptors: a male patient younger than 18 who had a stem cell transplant for acute myeloid leukemia, so the T cells may come from the graft donor. CDR3s include the opening cysteine and the closing phenylalanine or tryptophan. Fields, in order: J gene, V gene, clone size, D gene, CDR3 length, CDR3 protein, CDR3 DNA. D genes are given only for firm matches. Size is omitted from some rows. Given values are once, few, many or a class for expanded clones.

TRBJ1-1 | TRBV5-1 | many | . | 14 | CASSLVQSNTEAFF | TGCGCCAGCAGCTTGGTTCAGTCGAACACTGAAGCTTTCTTT
TRBJ2-3 | TRBV30 | . | TRBD2 | 17 | CAWSVERDIAGTDTQYF | TGTGCCTGGAGTGTCGAGCGGGATATCGCTGGCACAGATACGCAGTATTTT
TRBJ2-2 | TRBV11-2 | . | TRBD2 | 16 | CASSFGLASNTGELFF | TGTGCCAGCAGCTTCGGACTAGCTTCTAACACCGGGGAGCTGTTTTTT
TRBJ2-2 | TRBV11-2 | . | . | 18 | CASSLRGREMSNTGELFF | TGTGCCAGCAGCTTAAGGGGGCGGGAGATGTCGAACACCGGGGAGCTGTTTTTT
TRBJ2-7 | TRBV5-1 | few | TRBD1 | 16 | CASSLFRQGAAYEQYF | TGCGCCAGCAGCCTTTTTCGACAGGGGGCAGCCTACGAGCAGTACTTC
TRBJ2-1 | TRBV28 | many | TRBD1 | 16 | CASSSGTGGFLKRQFF | TGTGCCAGCAGTTCCGGGACAGGGGGCTTCCTTAAGCGCCAGTTCTTC
TRBJ2-5 | TRBV29-1 | few | . | 15 | CSVTGGDRSQETQYF | TGCAGCGTCACAGGGGGGGACCGTAGTCAAGAGACCCAGTACTTC
TRBJ1-1 | TRBV7-2 | many | . | 15 | CASSVHDRANTEAFF | TGTGCCAGCAGCGTCCATGACCGAGCGAACACTGAAGCTTTCTTT
TRBJ2-1 | TRBV21-1 | . | . | 17 | CACSLQLAGDAYNEQFF | TGTGCCTGCAGCCTGCAACTAGCGGGAGATGCGTACAATGAGCAGTTCTTC
TRBJ2-1 | TRBV29-1 | few | TRBD1 | 13 | CSGDRVRDNEQFF | TGCAGCGGGGACAGGGTAAGGGACAATGAGCAGTTCTTC
TRBJ2-7 | TRBV6-1 | . | TRBD1 | 15 | CASSRGTDPAYEQYF | TGTGCCAGCAGTCGTGGGACAGACCCGGCCTACGAGCAGTACTTC
TRBJ2-1 | TRBV11-1 | few | . | 19 | CASSLALSRGRSSYNEQFF | TGTGCCAGCAGCTTAGCCCTTAGTCGGGGACGGAGCTCCTACAATGAGCAGTTCTTC
TRBJ2-2 | TRBV6-5 | many | TRBD1 | 16 | CASSYRGPYGTGELFF | TGTGCCAGCAGTTACAGGGGGCCGTACGGCACCGGGGAGCTGTTTTTT
TRBJ2-1 | TRBV20-1 | few | TRBD2 | 15 | CSARGGLAGGNEQFF | TGCAGTGCTAGAGGGGGACTAGCGGGAGGTAATGAGCAGTTCTTC
TRBJ2-3 | TRBV20-1 | few | . | 14 | CSASAGAYTDTQYF | TGCAGTGCTAGCGCGGGGGCCTACACAGATACGCAGTATTTT
TRBJ2-7 | TRBV7-8 | few | TRBD2 | 15 | CASSLERGTTYEQYF | TGTGCCAGCAGCTTAGAGCGGGGAACCACCTACGAGCAGTACTTC
TRBJ2-5 | TRBV6-2/TRBV6-3 | few | . | 16 | CASSLNLRQGRETQYF | TGTGCCAGCAGCCTGAACCTACGGCAGGGTAGAGAGACCCAGTACTTC
TRBJ2-7 | TRBV28 | few | . | 17 | CASSSLTGPRERYEQYF | TGTGCCAGCAGTTCGTTAACGGGCCCACGGGAGAGATACGAGCAGTACTTC
TRBJ1-5 | TRBV20-1 | many | . | 13 | CSAPQGNNQPQHF | TGCAGTGCGCCACAGGGAAACAATCAGCCCCAGCATTTT
TRBJ2-3 | TRBV5-1 | few | TRBD2 | 13 | CASRPGGPDTQYF | TGCGCCAGCAGGCCGGGAGGGCCAGATACGCAGTATTTT
TRBJ2-6 | TRBV12-3/TRBV12-4 | few | . | 16 | CASSPGPIVGANVLTF | TGTGCCAGCAGTCCTGGACCCATAGTAGGGGCCAACGTCCTGACTTTC
TRBJ2-1 | TRBV12-3/TRBV12-4 | . | . | 16 | CASNARTPGSYNEQFF | TGTGCCAGTAATGCCCGGACTCCCGGCTCCTACAATGAGCAGTTCTTC
TRBJ2-7 | TRBV18 | few | . | 17 | CASSPTSGGTTHYEQYF | TGTGCCAGCTCACCGACCTCAGGGGGGACCACACACTACGAGCAGTACTTC
TRBJ2-3 | TRBV7-3 | few | . | 15 | CASSLTRPPTDTQYF | TGTGCCAGCAGCTTAACTCGTCCACCGACAGATACGCAGTATTTT